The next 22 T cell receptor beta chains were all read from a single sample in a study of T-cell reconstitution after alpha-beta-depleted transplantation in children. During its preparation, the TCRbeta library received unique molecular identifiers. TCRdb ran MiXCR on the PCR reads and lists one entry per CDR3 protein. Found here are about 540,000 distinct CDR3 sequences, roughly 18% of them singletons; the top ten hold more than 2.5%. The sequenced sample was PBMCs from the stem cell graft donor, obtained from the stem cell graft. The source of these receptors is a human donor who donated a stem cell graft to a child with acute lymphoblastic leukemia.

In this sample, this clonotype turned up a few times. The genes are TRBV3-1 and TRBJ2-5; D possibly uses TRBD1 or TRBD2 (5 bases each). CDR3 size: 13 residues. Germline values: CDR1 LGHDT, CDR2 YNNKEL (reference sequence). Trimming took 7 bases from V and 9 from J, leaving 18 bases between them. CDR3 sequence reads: CASTDRDQVSQYF. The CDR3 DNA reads TGTGCCAGCACCGATAGGGACCAGGTATCCCAGTACTTC.

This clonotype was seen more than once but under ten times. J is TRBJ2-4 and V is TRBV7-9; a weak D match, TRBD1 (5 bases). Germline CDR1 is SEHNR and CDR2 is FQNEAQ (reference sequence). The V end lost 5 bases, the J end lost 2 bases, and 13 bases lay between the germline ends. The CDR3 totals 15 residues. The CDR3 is CASSADNAPKNIQYF. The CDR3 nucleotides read TGTGCCAGCAGCGCGGACAACGCGCCCAAAAACATTCAGTACTTC.

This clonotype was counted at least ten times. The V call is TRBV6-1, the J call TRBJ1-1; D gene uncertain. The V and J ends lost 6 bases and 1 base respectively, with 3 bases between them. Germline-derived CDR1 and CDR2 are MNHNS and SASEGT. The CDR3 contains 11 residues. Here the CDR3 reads CASSENTEAFF. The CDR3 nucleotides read TGTGCCAGCAGCGAGAACACTGAAGCTTTCTTT.

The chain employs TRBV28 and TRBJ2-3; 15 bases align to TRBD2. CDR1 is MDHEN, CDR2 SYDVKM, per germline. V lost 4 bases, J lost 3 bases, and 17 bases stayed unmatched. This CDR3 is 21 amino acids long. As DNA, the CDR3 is TGTGCCAGCAGTTCCGCACACCGGACTAGCGGGAGGGGGTATTGGACAGATACGCAGTATTTT. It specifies CASSSAHRTSGRGYWTDTQYF.

The CDR3 nucleotides read TGCAGTGCCCTGAAACGAGGAGGGCCGGATCAGCCCCAGCATTTT. Translating it yields CSALKRGGPDQPQHF. V gene TRBV20-1 combines with J gene TRBJ1-5; D uncertain. With 6 bases removed from V and 5 bases from J, the gap between germline ends came to 20 bases. Germline CDR1 DFQATT, CDR2 SNEGSKA (reference sequence). This CDR3 comprises 15 residues.

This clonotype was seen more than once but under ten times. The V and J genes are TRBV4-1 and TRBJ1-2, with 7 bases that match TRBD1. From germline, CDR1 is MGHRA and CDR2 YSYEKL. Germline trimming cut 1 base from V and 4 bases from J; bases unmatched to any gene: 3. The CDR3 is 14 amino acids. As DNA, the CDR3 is TGCGCCAGCAGCCAAGCGGCAGGGGGCTATGGCTACACCTTC. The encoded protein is CASSQAAGGYGYTF.

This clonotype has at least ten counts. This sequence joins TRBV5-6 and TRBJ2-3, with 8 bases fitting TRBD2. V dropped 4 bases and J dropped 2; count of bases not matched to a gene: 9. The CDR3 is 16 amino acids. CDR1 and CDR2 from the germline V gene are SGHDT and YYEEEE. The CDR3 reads CASSGTRGYFTDTQYF. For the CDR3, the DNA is TGTGCCAGCAGCGGGACTAGAGGATACTTCACAGATACGCAGTATTTT.

The CDR3 DNA follows: TGCGCCAGCAGCTTGGTTGTAAATGATGGTGGCACTGAAGCTTTCTTT. Translation gives CASSLVVNDGGTEAFF. This rearrangement joins TRBV5-1 to TRBJ1-1; unclear D gene. Looked up from germline, CDR1 is SGHRS and CDR2 is YFSETQ. The CDR3 runs to 16 residues. V gave up 0 bases and J gave up 4 bases, with 16 bases separating them.

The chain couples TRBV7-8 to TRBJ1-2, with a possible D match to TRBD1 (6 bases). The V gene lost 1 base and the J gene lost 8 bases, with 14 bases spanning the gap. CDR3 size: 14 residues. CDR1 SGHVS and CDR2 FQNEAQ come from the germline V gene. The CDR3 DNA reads TGTGCCAGCAGCTTAGGGCCGGGGGCGGGGGGCTACACCTTC. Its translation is CASSLGPGAGGYTF.

Here the CDR3 reads CSVEGGTGYSYEQYF. CDR3 bases: TGCAGCGTTGAAGGCGGGACAGGATACTCCTACGAGCAGTACTTC. J is TRBJ2-7 and V is TRBV29-1, with 8 bases matching TRBD1. This CDR3 contains 15 residues. Germline CDR1 and CDR2: SQVTM and ANQGSEA. V gave up 1 base and J gave up 0 bases; unmatched junction bases: 5.

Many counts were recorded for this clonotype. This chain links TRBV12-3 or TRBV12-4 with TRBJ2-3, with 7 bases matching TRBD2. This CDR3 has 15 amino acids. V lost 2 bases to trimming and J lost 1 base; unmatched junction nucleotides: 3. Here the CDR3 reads CASSLPGGGTDTQYF. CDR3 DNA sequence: TGTGCCAGCAGTTTACCTGGGGGGGGCACAGATACGCAGTATTTT.

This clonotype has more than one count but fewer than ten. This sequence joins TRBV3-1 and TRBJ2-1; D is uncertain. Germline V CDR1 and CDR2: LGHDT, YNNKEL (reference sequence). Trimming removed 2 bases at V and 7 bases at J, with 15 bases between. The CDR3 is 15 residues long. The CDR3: CASSQLDSLGNEQFF. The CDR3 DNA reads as TGTGCCAGCAGCCAACTCGACTCATTAGGGAATGAGCAGTTCTTC.

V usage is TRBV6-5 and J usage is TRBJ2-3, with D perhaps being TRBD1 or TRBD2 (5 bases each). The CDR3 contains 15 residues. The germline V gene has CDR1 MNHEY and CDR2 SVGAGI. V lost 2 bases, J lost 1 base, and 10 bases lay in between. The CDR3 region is CASSYGGTGTDTQYF. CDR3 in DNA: TGTGCCAGCAGTTACGGTGGGACCGGCACAGATACGCAGTATTTT.

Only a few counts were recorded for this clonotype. The CDR3 DNA reads TGTGCCAGCAGTTACTCTTCCAGAGCACCCCACTATGGCTACACCTTC. This translates into CASSYSSRAPHYGYTF. The chain recombines TRBV6-5 with TRBJ1-2, with unresolved D. V lost 0 bases to trimming and J lost 3 bases, with 14 bases between them. The germline V gene encodes CDR1 MNHEY and CDR2 SVGAGI. The CDR3 runs 16 residues.

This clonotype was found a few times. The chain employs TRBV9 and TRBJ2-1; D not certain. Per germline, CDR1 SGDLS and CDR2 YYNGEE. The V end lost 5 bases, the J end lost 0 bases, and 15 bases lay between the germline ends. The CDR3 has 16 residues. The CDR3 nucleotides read TGTGCCAGCAGTCCAGACGTCGCCAGCTCCTACAATGAGCAGTTCTTC. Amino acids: CASSPDVASSYNEQFF.

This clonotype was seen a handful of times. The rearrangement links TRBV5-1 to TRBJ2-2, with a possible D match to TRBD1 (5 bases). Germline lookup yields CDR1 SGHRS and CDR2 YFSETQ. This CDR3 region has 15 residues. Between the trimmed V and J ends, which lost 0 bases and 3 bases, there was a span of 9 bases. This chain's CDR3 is CASSLGGAHTGELFF. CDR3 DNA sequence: TGCGCCAGCAGCTTGGGTGGGGCGCACACCGGGGAGCTGTTTTTT.

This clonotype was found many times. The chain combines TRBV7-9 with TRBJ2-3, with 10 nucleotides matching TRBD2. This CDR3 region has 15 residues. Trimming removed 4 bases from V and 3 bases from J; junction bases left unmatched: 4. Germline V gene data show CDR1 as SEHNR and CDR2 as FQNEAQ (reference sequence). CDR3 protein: CASSSTSGTTDTQYF. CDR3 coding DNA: TGTGCCAGCAGCTCCACTAGCGGGACTACAGATACGCAGTATTTT. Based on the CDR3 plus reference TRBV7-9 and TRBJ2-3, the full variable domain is DTGVSQNPRHKITKRGQNVTFRCDPISEHNRLYWYRQTLGQGPEFLTYFQNEAQLEKSRLLSDRFSAERPKGSFSTLEIQRTEQGDSAMYLCASSSTSGTTDTQYFGPGTRLTVL.

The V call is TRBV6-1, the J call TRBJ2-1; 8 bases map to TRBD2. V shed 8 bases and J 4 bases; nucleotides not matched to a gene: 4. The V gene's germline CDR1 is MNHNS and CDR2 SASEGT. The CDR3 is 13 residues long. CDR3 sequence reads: CASSREGYNEQFF. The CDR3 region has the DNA TGTGCCAGCTCACGGGAGGGGTACAATGAGCAGTTCTTC.

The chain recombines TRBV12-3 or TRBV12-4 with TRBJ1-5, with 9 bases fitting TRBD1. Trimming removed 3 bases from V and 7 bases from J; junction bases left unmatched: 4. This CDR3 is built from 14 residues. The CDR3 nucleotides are TGTGCCAGCAGTTTCGGACAGGGGATCCAGCCCCAGCATTTT. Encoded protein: CASSFGQGIQPQHF.

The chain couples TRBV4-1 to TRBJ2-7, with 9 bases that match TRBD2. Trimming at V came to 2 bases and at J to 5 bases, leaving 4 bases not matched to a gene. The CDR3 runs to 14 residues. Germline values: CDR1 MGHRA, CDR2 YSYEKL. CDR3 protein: CASSQPGLADEQYF. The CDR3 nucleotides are TGCGCCAGCAGCCAACCGGGACTAGCCGACGAGCAGTACTTC.

The CDR3 spells CASSLGKVLGREAPYEQYF. DNA of the CDR3: TGCGCCAGCAGCTTGGGTAAAGTTTTGGGGCGGGAGGCCCCCTACGAGCAGTACTTC. This chain joins TRBV5-1 and TRBJ2-7; TRBD2 matches 8 bases. Germline V lookup: CDR1 SGHRS, CDR2 YFSETQ. J gave up 2 bases and V 0 bases, and 16 bases lay outside the gene matches. The CDR3 totals 19 residues.

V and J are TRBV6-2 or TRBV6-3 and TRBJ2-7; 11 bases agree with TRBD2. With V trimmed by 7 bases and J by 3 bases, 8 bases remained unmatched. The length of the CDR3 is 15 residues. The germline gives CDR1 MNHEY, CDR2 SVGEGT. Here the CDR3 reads CASTLGGTSGYEQYF. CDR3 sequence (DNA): TGTGCCAGCACCCTGGGAGGGACTAGCGGCTACGAGCAGTACTTC.